The entry below gives a single T cell receptor beta chain sequence along with its context. No antigen is known for it. Per-base quality was not reported, and no clone a single base away is much larger than it. The sample is drawn from a study of radiation and T cells in renal cell carcinoma (dated by TCRdb to about 2020). Some background on the complete study: In total, more than 50 samples underwent TCR beta sequencing: 25 or so tumors plus 27 peripheral blood samples. Across all 53 samples, 4 million or so unique CDR3 nucleotide sequences encoding some 2.6 million unique CDR3 amino acid sequences were identified.

CDR1 and CDR2 (MGHRA, YSYEKL) derive from the germline V gene. V is reduced by 1 base and J by 1 base, leaving a spacing of 19 bases between them. From the cysteine through the phenylalanine, the CDR3 covers 18 amino acids. Just the 54-base CDR3 DNA is kept, in frame starting at base 1. Beyond this particular receptor, the publication reports: Because only small tumor regions of approximately 0.93 g were available, intratumoral heterogeneity was not captured. A greater number of dominant CDR3 motifs was detected in irradiated tumors than in control tumors, and a larger share of the repertoire was occupied by these motifs in irradiated tumors than in control tumors. Irradiated tumors showed higher TCR clonality than controls, with the top 100 clonotypes averaging around 50% of the repertoire versus around 43% in nephrectomy-only tumors. The single-armed trial design could not address effects of radiation dose or scheduling on the TCR repertoire.

Explained via the paper, the time point label denotes: tumor resected at nephrectomy. Taken with the paper, the label for treatment or condition translates to: treatment-naive control, cytoreductive nephrectomy. Control tumors came from treatment-naive renal cell carcinoma patients who underwent cytoreductive nephrectomy without prior radiation. Every patient had renal cell carcinoma of clear cell pathology. The control tumors sequenced for TCR were resected between about 2011 and 2014 from approximately ten males and a few females whose median age was roughly 57 years (range about 40 to 82). Tumors were mechanically dissociated, digested with collagenase/hyaluronidase at 37 °C, processed in gentleMACS C tubes, and stored in liquid nitrogen. The QIAamp DNA Blood Mini Kit (Qiagen) was used to prepare genomic DNA for TCR sequencing. Only samples passing all quality control checks were included in the analyses.

TCR beta libraries were generated from genomic DNA with the immunoSEQ kit, following the manufacturer's recommendations. To prepare libraries, a first multiplex PCR with proprietary primers was run, followed by a second PCR that added unique barcodes, and a bead cleanup was done after each round. Each sample batch included a kit-provided positive control reaction and a negative control reaction. The final libraries were assessed on an Agilent 4200 TapeStation D1000 ScreenTape, pooled by volume, and quantified by qPCR. Sequencing was performed on an Illumina NextSeq500 with a MidOutput 150-cycle cartridge, and 156 Read1 and 15 Index1 cycles were run with kit custom primers. The pooled library was loaded at approximately 0.92 pM, and approximately 20% PhiX control was spiked in. The authors' analysis ran thus. Vendor-processed data were analyzed in R, with a clonotype defined as all T cells sharing the same CDR3 nucleotide sequence. In the clone abundance analyses, frequencies were normalized to the 10,000 most abundant clones in each sample. Public T cell clones, averaging fewer than five per sample, were removed before analysis. Dominant motif analysis used ImmunoMap with the PAM10 matrix, gap penalty 30 and homology threshold 0.3; motifs with cumulative frequency at least 0.01 counted as dominant. TCRdb provides this immuneACCESS table in a form limited to in-frame rearrangements. Some clones are lacking; in checked studies, under half of them reflect an unresolved V gene, and why the rest are absent is not known. V, J and clone size derive from that table, while D and trimming were established from the DNA sequence. In all, the sample holds 4,000 or so clones, and 76% of those were seen once. Of the sample, approximately 7.7% is held by the ten largest clones.

The chain was built from TRBV4-1 and TRBJ1-1; a tentative D match to TRBD1 spans 6 bases. This material consisted of tumor tissue, taken from a patient whose treatment was nephrectomy without radiotherapy. This TCR was recovered from a man in his fifties or sixties with renal cell carcinoma. The CDR3 amino acid sequence is: CASSQVAGGTAKNTEAFF. The nucleotide sequence is TGCGCCAGCAGCCAAGTAGCCGGGGGCACGGCGAAGAACACTGAAGCTTTCTTT.